The 6 T cell receptor beta chains below were found in one sample sequenced in a study of blood T cell repertoires in COVID-19. TCRdb's copy holds only in-frame clones and misses some; the assay was immunoSEQ multiplex PCR. The profile shows roughly 100,000 clones, 78% of them singletons. Sequencing was carried out using peripheral blood. The receptors shown here come from a man aged 55 to 70 with active or convalescent COVID-19.

The CDR3 coding sequence is TGCAGCCGGCGGGGACTTCGGGGGCAGTTCTTC. As protein: CSRRGLRGQFF. The chain carries TRBV20-1 and TRBJ2-1, with D maybe TRBD2 (6 bases). CDR1 is DFQATT, CDR2 SNEGSKA, per germline (reference sequence). This CDR3 comprises 11 residues.

The gene calls are TRBV28 and TRBJ2-7; 13 positions agree with TRBD2. Trimming cost V 7 bases and J 2 bases; bases outside gene matches: 8. The CDR3 has 16 residues. Germline values: CDR1 MDHEN, CDR2 SYDVKM. The CDR3 sequence: CASTSLLAGGTYEQYV. CDR3 sequence (DNA): TGTGCCAGCACCTCCTTACTAGCGGGAGGGACCTACGAGCAGTACGTC.

This clone came up a few times. The V gene is TRBV9, the J gene TRBJ1-2; 8 bases agree with TRBD1. The CDR3 is made up of 16 amino acids. Germline V lookup: CDR1 SGDLS, CDR2 YYNGEE. Germline trimming cut 0 bases from V and 8 bases from J; bases unmatched to any gene: 12. The DNA for the CDR3 is TGTGCCAGCAGCGTAGCCCCTCAGGGGGCCGTTCAGGGCTACACCTTC. It encodes CASSVAPQGAVQGYTF.

J is TRBJ2-3 and V is TRBV4-3, with 12 bases lining up with TRBD2. The CDR3 runs 15 residues. Germline assignment: CDR1 LGHNA and CDR2 YSLEER. V shed 4 bases, J shed 3 bases, and the junction held 2 bases outside the gene matches. CDR3 DNA: TGCGCCAGCAGCCTCGGGACTAGCGGGACAGATACGCAGTATTTT. Translating it yields CASSLGTSGTDTQYF.

CDR3: CASSYQFGRAGGSGEETQYF. CDR3 nucleotides: TGTGCCAGCAGTTACCAGTTCGGTCGAGCGGGAGGATCAGGGGAAGAGACCCAGTACTTC. V gene TRBV6-2 or TRBV6-3 combines with J gene TRBJ2-5; the match to TRBD2 covers 9 bases. The CDR3 has 20 residues. J was trimmed by 3 bases and V by 2 bases; bases with no gene match: 19. Germline V gene lookup returns CDR1 MNHEY and CDR2 SVGEGT.

The sample holds one count of this clone. The rearrangement joins TRBV23-1 to TRBJ2-7, with a possible D match to TRBD2 (5 bases). TRBV23-1 is placed among ORFs of uncertain function. The ends were cut back, 4 bases at V and 6 bases at J, with 19 bases in the middle. The CDR3 is 15 amino acids. CDR3 nucleotide sequence: TGCGCCAGCAGTCCCACGGAGCGACTACGATTCGAGCAGTACTTC. Amino acids: CASSPTERLRFEQYF.